Listed below are T cell receptor beta chains from one sample, sequenced in a study of T cell repertoires in cytomegalovirus infection. MiXCR was run by TCRdb on the reads, yielding one entry per CDR3 protein. The profile shows roughly 990,000 distinct CDR3 sequences, roughly a third of them singletons. The antigens of these receptors remain unknown. The source material was cultured CD8+ T cells from PBMCs, sampled from culture after CMV antigen stimulation. Source of these receptors: a human donor in good health (CMV status not recorded). Some clones in this sample may be carry-over from other donors' samples. The CDR3 runs from the conserved cysteine through the conserved F or W. Fields, in order: clone size, J gene, V gene, D gene, CDR3 DNA, CDR3 protein. The D gene is left open where the match is weak. Clone size appears in some rows only: once, few, many, or a class for an expanded clone.

size: -; J: TRBJ2-1; V: TRBV6-5; D: -; DNA: TGTGCCAGCAGTTACCCGGGACCCAACAATGAGCAGTTCTTC; CDR3: CASSYPGPNNEQFF
size: -; J: TRBJ2-5; V: TRBV19; D: -; DNA: TGTGCCAGTAGTAATCGCCGACGGGCAGAGACCCAGTACTTC; CDR3: CASSNRRRAETQYF
size: few; J: TRBJ2-4; V: TRBV7-3; D: -; DNA: TGTGCCAGCAGCTTATCACCCTTGACCAAAAACATTCAGTACTTC; CDR3: CASSLSPLTKNIQYF
size: -; J: TRBJ2-1; V: TRBV9; D: TRBD2; DNA: TGTGCCAGCAGCTCTCGGACTAGCGGGGGAAAGCACTACAATGAGCAGTTCTTC; CDR3: CASSSRTSGGKHYNEQFF
size: many; J: TRBJ1-2; V: TRBV7-2; D: -; DNA: TGTGCCAGCAGCTTACGGGAGATGGTGAGCTACACCTTC; CDR3: CASSLREMVSYTF
size: -; J: TRBJ1-1; V: TRBV11-2; D: TRBD1; DNA: TGTGCCAGCAGCAGTCCGGGACAGGAGGAAGCTTTCTTT; CDR3: CASSSPGQEEAFF
size: many; J: TRBJ2-1; V: TRBV7-8; D: -; DNA: TGTGCCAGCAGCTTAGTCGGGTGGAATGAGCAGTTCTTC; CDR3: CASSLVGWNEQFF
size: few; J: TRBJ2-2; V: TRBV27; D: -; DNA: TGTGCCAGCAGTGTAGGAGGGGGGAGCCCCGGGGAGCTGTTTTTT; CDR3: CASSVGGGSPGELFF
size: few; J: TRBJ1-1; V: TRBV27; D: -; DNA: TGTGCCAGCAGTCCGTATAATACAGGGTCCACTGAAGCTTTCTTT; CDR3: CASSPYNTGSTEAFF
size: -; J: TRBJ2-7; V: TRBV6-1; D: TRBD1; DNA: TGTGCCAGCAGTGAATTGGTGGGACAGGACAACGACGAGCAGTACTTC; CDR3: CASSELVGQDNDEQYF
size: -; J: TRBJ2-1; V: TRBV25-1; D: TRBD1; DNA: TGTGCCAGCGTTTGGACAGGGGAGCACAATGAGCAGTTCTTC; CDR3: CASVWTGEHNEQFF
size: many; J: TRBJ2-2; V: TRBV7-6; D: TRBD1; DNA: TGTGCCAGCAGCTTAGTGGAGTACAGGGGTTCCGGGGAGCTGTTTTTT; CDR3: CASSLVEYRGSGELFF
size: -; J: TRBJ2-1; V: TRBV6-2/TRBV6-3; D: -; DNA: TGTGCCAGCAGCCCCGGGAGGGGGCATGGCTTCTTC; CDR3: CASSPGRGHGFF
size: -; J: TRBJ1-4; V: TRBV12-3/TRBV12-4; D: -; DNA: TGTGCCAGCAGTTTTTATCCACCCGGGGAAAATGAAAAACTGTTTTTT; CDR3: CASSFYPPGENEKLFF
size: -; J: TRBJ1-1; V: TRBV5-1; D: -; DNA: TGCGCCAGCAGCTTGTGGGAGGGGAGCAACCCTGAAGCTTTCTTT; CDR3: CASSLWEGSNPEAFF
size: -; J: TRBJ1-4; V: TRBV29-1; D: -; DNA: TGCAGCGTTGTACAAGGGACGCAAGAAAAACTGTTTTTT; CDR3: CSVVQGTQEKLFF
size: few; J: TRBJ1-1; V: TRBV6-1; D: TRBD1; DNA: TGTGCCAGCAGTCTAGGACAGGGGGCTGTTGGGAACACTGAAGCTTTCTTT; CDR3: CASSLGQGAVGNTEAFF
size: -; J: TRBJ2-3; V: TRBV5-1; D: -; DNA: TGCGCCAGCAGCTTGGCCATTGTTGTGACCGGCACAGATACGCAGTATTTT; CDR3: CASSLAIVVTGTDTQYF
size: -; J: TRBJ1-1; V: TRBV11-2; D: -; DNA: TGTGCCAGCAGCCCTTATAACCCACCGGGGGCCGTTGGCACTGAAGCTTTCTTT; CDR3: CASSPYNPPGAVGTEAFF
size: many; J: TRBJ1-4; V: TRBV7-6; D: -; DNA: TGTGCCAGCAGCCCCAGGGGTGCTAATGAAAAACTGTTTTTT; CDR3: CASSPRGANEKLFF
size: many; J: TRBJ1-5; V: TRBV19; D: -; DNA: TGTGCCAGTAGTACTATCCGACGGCACAATCAGCCCCAGCATTTT; CDR3: CASSTIRRHNQPQHF
size: -; J: TRBJ1-2; V: TRBV10-3; D: TRBD1; DNA: TGTGCCATCACCCCGAGCCGGGACAGGGGAAATGGCTACACCTTC; CDR3: CAITPSRDRGNGYTF
size: -; J: TRBJ1-2; V: TRBV2; D: -; DNA: TGTGCCAGCACCGATGTTACCCGACAGCCTAAGGGGGGCTACACCTTC; CDR3: CASTDVTRQPKGGYTF
size: few; J: TRBJ2-5; V: TRBV6-5; D: TRBD2; DNA: TGTGCCAGCAGTTACACAGCGGGGGGTAAGACCCAGTACTTC; CDR3: CASSYTAGGKTQYF
size: few; J: TRBJ2-7; V: TRBV12-3/TRBV12-4; D: -; DNA: TGTGCCAGCAGTTTCCCTGGGGGTGAAGAGCAGTACTTC; CDR3: CASSFPGGEEQYF
size: -; J: TRBJ2-1; V: TRBV2; D: -; DNA: TGTGCCAGCAGTGGACGGGGGTCCTACAATGAGCAGTTCTTC; CDR3: CASSGRGSYNEQFF
size: -; J: TRBJ1-1; V: TRBV11-2; D: -; DNA: TGTGCCAGCAGCTCCGACGCATTTATGGCCACTGAAGCTTTCTTT; CDR3: CASSSDAFMATEAFF
size: few; J: TRBJ1-1; V: TRBV5-4; D: -; DNA: TGTGCCAGCAGCCTACTTGGTAGCACTGAAGCTTTCTTT; CDR3: CASSLLGSTEAFF
size: few; J: TRBJ2-7; V: TRBV15; D: TRBD1; DNA: TGTGCCACCAGCGGGGACAGCTCCTACGAGCAGTACTTC; CDR3: CATSGDSSYEQYF
size: many; J: TRBJ2-7; V: TRBV4-1; D: -; DNA: TGCGCCAGCAGCCAAGGGTCCCCTTACGAGCAGTACTTC; CDR3: CASSQGSPYEQYF
size: few; J: TRBJ2-3; V: TRBV7-9; D: TRBD2; DNA: TGTGCCAGCAGCATCACCCAATCTAGCGGGGGGGCCACAGATACGCAGTATTTT; CDR3: CASSITQSSGGATDTQYF
size: -; J: TRBJ1-5; V: TRBV19; D: TRBD1; DNA: TGTGCCAGTAGTATCCACCGCGGGCTGGGACAGGGGGCCAGAAGCAATCAGCCCCAGCATTTT; CDR3: CASSIHRGLGQGARSNQPQHF
size: many; J: TRBJ2-2; V: TRBV7-2; D: -; DNA: TGTGCCAGCAGCTTAGTCCAGGGGCGTCCAGGGAACACCGGGGAGCTGTTTTTT; CDR3: CASSLVQGRPGNTGELFF
size: many; J: TRBJ1-6; V: TRBV7-9; D: TRBD1; DNA: TGTGCCAGCAGCTATCGGGGACAGGGAAGATCACCCCTCCACTTT; CDR3: CASSYRGQGRSPLHF
size: -; J: TRBJ1-2; V: TRBV27; D: TRBD1; DNA: TGTGCCAGCAGTTTGGTTAGGGGGCAGCTTTACTTCTATGGCTACACCTTC; CDR3: CASSLVRGQLYFYGYTF
size: few; J: TRBJ2-2; V: TRBV7-3; D: -; DNA: TGTGCCAGCAGCTTACCGGGGTCCGGGGAGCTGTTTTTT; CDR3: CASSLPGSGELFF
size: -; J: TRBJ2-5; V: TRBV6-2/TRBV6-3; D: -; DNA: TGTGCCAGCAGAAGGACTATCCGGGAGACCCAGTACTTC; CDR3: CASRRTIRETQYF
size: many; J: TRBJ1-5; V: TRBV12-3/TRBV12-4; D: -; DNA: TGTGCCAGCAGTTCAGTCCCTAGCAATCAGCCCCAGCATTTT; CDR3: CASSSVPSNQPQHF
size: -; J: TRBJ1-1; V: TRBV7-3; D: TRBD1; DNA: TGTGCCAGCAGCCATGTAACAGGGGGCGTCCGGACTGAAGCTTTCTTT; CDR3: CASSHVTGGVRTEAFF
size: many; J: TRBJ2-7; V: TRBV7-2; D: -; DNA: TGTGCCAGCAGCTTAGCGACGGGGTCCACCTACGAGCAGTACTTC; CDR3: CASSLATGSTYEQYF
size: few; J: TRBJ2-1; V: TRBV7-9; D: TRBD2; DNA: TGTGCCAGCAGCTTAGATAGCGGGGGGGCCGTTGAGCAGTTCTTC; CDR3: CASSLDSGGAVEQFF
size: once; J: TRBJ2-3; V: TRBV15; D: TRBD2; DNA: TGTGCCACCTCATGGCGGGGGTCACGCACAGATACGCAGTATTTT; CDR3: CATSWRGSRTDTQYF
size: once; J: TRBJ1-2; V: TRBV20-1; D: -; DNA: TGCAGTGCTAGAGTCCTCCCACAGGGCGCAGTAGACTATGGCTACACCTTC; CDR3: CSARVLPQGAVDYGYTF
size: -; J: TRBJ2-3; V: TRBV9; D: TRBD1; DNA: TGTGCCAGCAGCGACGGACAGGCCCCCACAGATACGCAGTATTTT; CDR3: CASSDGQAPTDTQYF
size: few; J: TRBJ1-3; V: TRBV7-6; D: -; DNA: TGTGCCAGCAGCTTAGATCTTTGGCCAGGAAACACCATATATTTT; CDR3: CASSLDLWPGNTIYF
size: -; J: TRBJ1-1; V: TRBV9; D: TRBD1; DNA: TGTGCCAGCAGCGTAGCTGGTAGGGGGCTGAACACTGAAGCTTTCTTT; CDR3: CASSVAGRGLNTEAFF
size: -; J: TRBJ1-5; V: TRBV28; D: -; DNA: TGTGCCAGCGAATCCGGGATGAATAGCAATCAGCCCCAGCATTTT; CDR3: CASESGMNSNQPQHF
size: few; J: TRBJ2-2; V: TRBV6-2/TRBV6-3; D: -; DNA: TGTGCCAGCAGTTACTTGTTAGACCTCACCGGGGAGCTGTTTTTT; CDR3: CASSYLLDLTGELFF
size: -; J: TRBJ2-5; V: TRBV27; D: -; DNA: TGTGCCAGCAGTCCTTCCCCCGGGCCTTCCCAAGAGACCCGGTACTTC; CDR3: CASSPSPGPSQETRYF